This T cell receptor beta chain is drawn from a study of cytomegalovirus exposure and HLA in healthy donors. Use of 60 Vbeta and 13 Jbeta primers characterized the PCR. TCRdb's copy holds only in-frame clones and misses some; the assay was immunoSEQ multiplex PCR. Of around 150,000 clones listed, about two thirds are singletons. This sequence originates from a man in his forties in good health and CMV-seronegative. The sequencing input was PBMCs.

CDR3 residues: CATSRDLEGYSSYNEQFF. CDR3 sequence (DNA): TGTGCCACCAGCAGAGATCTGGAGGGGTACAGCTCCTACAATGAGCAGTTCTTC. The J gene is TRBJ2-1, the V gene TRBV15; D is perhaps TRBD2 (6 bases). Trimming shortened V by 0 bases and J by 0 bases, and 15 bases separated the two germline ends. CDR3 size: 18 residues. CDR1 LNHNV and CDR2 YYDKDF come from the germline V gene (reference sequence). The whole variable domain, remainder taken from reference TRBV15 and TRBJ2-1, is DAMVIQNPRYQVTQFGKPVTLSCSQTLNHNVMYWYQQKSSQAPKLLFHYYDKDFNNEADTPDNFQSRRPNTSFCFLDIRSPGLGDTAMYLCATSRDLEGYSSYNEQFFGPGTRLTVL.